The 2 T cell receptor beta chains presented below share a single source sample, sequenced in a study of cytomegalovirus exposure and HLA in healthy donors. PCR employed 60 Vbeta and 13 Jbeta primers. Repertoires were generated with immunoSEQ multiplex PCR, while TCRdb's copy carries only in-frame clones and drops some. The table has approximately 260,000 clones, about 90% seen once; the top ten hold 1.7%. The sample consisted of PBMCs. These receptor sequences come from a girl aged 2 to 9 in good health and CMV-seronegative.

The chain has TRBV7-9 and TRBJ1-1, with TRBD1 identical over 7 bases. In germline, CDR1 is SEHNR, CDR2 FQNEAQ (reference sequence). V shed 0 bases and J 4 bases; nucleotides not matched to a gene: 5. CDR3 size: 15 residues. CDR3 DNA sequence: TGTGCCAGCAGCTTAGCCCCACACAGGGGCACTGAAGCTTTCTTT. This sequence encodes CASSLAPHRGTEAFF. Filled out from reference TRBV7-9 and TRBJ1-1, the complete variable domain reads DTGVSQNPRHKITKRGQNVTFRCDPISEHNRLYWYRQTLGQGPEFLTYFQNEAQLEKSRLLSDRFSAERPKGSFSTLEIQRTEQGDSAMYLCASSLAPHRGTEAFFGQGTRLTVV.

The chain links TRBV27 to TRBJ1-2; 7 positions match TRBD1. Germline CDR1 MNHEY, CDR2 SMNVEV (reference sequence). The CDR3 contains 16 residues. J was trimmed by 2 bases and V by 3 bases; bases with no gene match: 9. CDR3 DNA: TGTGCCAGCAGTTTCCTAGCAGGGGGTTACAACTATGGCTACACCTTC. It is translated as CASSFLAGGYNYGYTF.